The source of this T cell receptor (beta chain) is a study of blood T cell repertoires in COVID-19. Study as a whole: Spain, Italy and the United States supplied samples that represented acute and convalescent COVID-19.

Trimming pared 6 bases from V and 4 bases from J, leaving 9 bases between. This CDR3 has 11 residues. Germline assignment: CDR1 DFQATT and CDR2 SNEGSKA (reference sequence). Only in-frame clones appear in the TCRdb table, and some are missing; sequencing was by immunoSEQ multiplex PCR. The repertoire holds 200,000 to 250,000 clones, approximately 87% seen once, with over 3% in the top ten. Sequencing was performed on PBMCs or T cells enriched from blood (not recorded which). This TCR was sampled from a woman in her forties or fifties in a cohort exposed to, infected with or recovered from COVID-19 (not recorded which). The chain combines TRBV20-1 with TRBJ1-2; D is undetermined. CDR3 sequence: CSAIRVYGYTF. CDR3 sequence (DNA): TGCAGTGCGATCCGGGTCTATGGCTACACCTTC.